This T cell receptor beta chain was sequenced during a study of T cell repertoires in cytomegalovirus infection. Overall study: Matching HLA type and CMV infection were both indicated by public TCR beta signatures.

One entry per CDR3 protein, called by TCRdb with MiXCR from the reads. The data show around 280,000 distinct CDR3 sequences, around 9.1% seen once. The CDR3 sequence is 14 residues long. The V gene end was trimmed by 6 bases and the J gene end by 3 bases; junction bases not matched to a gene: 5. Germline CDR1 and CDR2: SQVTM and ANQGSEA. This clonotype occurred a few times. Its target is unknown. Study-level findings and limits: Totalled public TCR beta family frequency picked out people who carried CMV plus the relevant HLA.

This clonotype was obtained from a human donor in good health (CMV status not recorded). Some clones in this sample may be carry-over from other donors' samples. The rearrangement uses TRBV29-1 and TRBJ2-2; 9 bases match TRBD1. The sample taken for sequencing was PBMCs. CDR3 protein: CSVKGDRDTGELFF. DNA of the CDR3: TGCAGCGTAAAGGGGGACAGGGACACCGGGGAGCTGTTTTTT.